The entry that follows covers one T cell receptor beta chain sequence. The germline CDR1 and CDR2 sequences are SQVTM and ANQGSEA. This CDR3 region has 10 residues. Trimming took 6 bases from V and 9 from J; bases not matched to a gene: 0. These data come from a study of blood T cells in healthy people across ages. A J-beta primer mix and a sample-barcoded 5' primer were used in a second PCR of about 7 to 12 cycles. TCRdb re-analysed the 5' RACE reads in MiXCR, keeping a single row per CDR3 protein. The data hold hundreds of thousands of distinct CDR3 sequences, with approximately 29% observed a single time.

The source of this sequence is a woman older than 75 in good health. V is TRBV29-1 and J is TRBJ2-5, with 11 bases lining up with TRBD1. Sequenced sample: blood. The CDR3 DNA reads as TGCAGCGTGGACAGGGGGCCCCAGTACTTC. This gives the protein CSVDRGPQYF.